This TCR beta chain was observed in a study of blood T cell repertoires in COVID-19. The study assigned cohorts using participant-reported clinical history. Some clones are missing from TCRdb's copy, which holds only in-frame ones; the method was immunoSEQ multiplex PCR. The sample has 200,000 to 300,000 clones, 70% to 90% seen once. CDR1 is LNHDA and CDR2 is SQIVND in the germline V gene (reference sequence). The CDR3 loop spans 15 amino acids. The J segment lost 0 bases and the V segment lost 5 bases, leaving 5 bases of the junction unmatched. The TCR originated in a woman in her thirties or forties with acute COVID-19. V is TRBV19 and J is TRBJ2-5; TRBD2 agrees at 8 bases. The sequenced material came from PBMCs or T cells enriched from blood (not recorded which). The CDR3 reads CASSPQAGDQETQYF. The DNA of the CDR3 is TGTGCCAGTAGTCCCCAAGCGGGGGACCAAGAGACCCAGTACTTC.